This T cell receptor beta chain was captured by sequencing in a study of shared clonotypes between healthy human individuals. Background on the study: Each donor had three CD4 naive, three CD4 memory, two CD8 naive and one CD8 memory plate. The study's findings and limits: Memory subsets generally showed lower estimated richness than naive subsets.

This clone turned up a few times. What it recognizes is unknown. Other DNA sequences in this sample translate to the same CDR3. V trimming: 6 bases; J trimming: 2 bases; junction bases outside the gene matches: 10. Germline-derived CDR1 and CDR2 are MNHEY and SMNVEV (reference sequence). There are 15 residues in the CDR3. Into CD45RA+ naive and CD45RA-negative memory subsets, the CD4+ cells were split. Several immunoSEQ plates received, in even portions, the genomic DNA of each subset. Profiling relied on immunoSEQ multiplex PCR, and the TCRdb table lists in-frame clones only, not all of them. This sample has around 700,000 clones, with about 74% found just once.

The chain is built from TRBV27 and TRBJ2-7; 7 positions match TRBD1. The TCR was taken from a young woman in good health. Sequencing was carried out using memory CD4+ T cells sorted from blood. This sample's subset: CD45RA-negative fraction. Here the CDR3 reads CASSFSDRATYEQYF. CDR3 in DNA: TGTGCCAGCAGCTTTAGCGACAGGGCCACCTACGAGCAGTACTTC.